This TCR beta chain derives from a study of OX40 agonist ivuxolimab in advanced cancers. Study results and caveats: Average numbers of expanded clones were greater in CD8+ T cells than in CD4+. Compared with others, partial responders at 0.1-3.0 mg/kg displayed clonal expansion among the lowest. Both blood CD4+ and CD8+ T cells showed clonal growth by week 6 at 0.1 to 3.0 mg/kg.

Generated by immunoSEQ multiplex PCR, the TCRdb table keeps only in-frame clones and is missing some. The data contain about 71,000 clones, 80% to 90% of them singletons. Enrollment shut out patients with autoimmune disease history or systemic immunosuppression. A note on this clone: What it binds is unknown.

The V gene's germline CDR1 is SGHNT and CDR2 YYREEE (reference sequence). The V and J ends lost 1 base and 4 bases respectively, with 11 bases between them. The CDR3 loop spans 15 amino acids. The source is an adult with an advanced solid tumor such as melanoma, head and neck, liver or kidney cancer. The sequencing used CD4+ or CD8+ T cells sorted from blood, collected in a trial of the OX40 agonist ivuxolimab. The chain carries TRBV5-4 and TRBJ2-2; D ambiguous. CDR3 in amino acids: CASSLFGISTGELFF. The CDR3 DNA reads TGTGCCAGCAGCTTGTTTGGCATCTCCACCGGGGAGCTGTTTTTT.